This paragraph reports one T cell receptor (beta chain). The sample is drawn from a study of T cells in localized non-small cell lung cancer. The assay was immunoSEQ multiplex PCR, and TCRdb's table has in-frame clones only and misses some. The sample has roughly 72,000 clones, around 84% seen once; the top ten hold less than 9.5%. The sequence came from a female donor aged 60 or older with stage I lung adenocarcinoma. This specimen consisted of peripheral blood, obtained before any cancer treatment.

DNA for the CDR3: TGTGCCAGCAGCCAGGTAACAGGGAACTATGGCTACACCTTC. Translated, it gives CASSQVTGNYGYTF. The V and J genes are TRBV4-2 and TRBJ1-2; D might be TRBD1 (6 bases). CDR1 LGHNA and CDR2 YNFKEQ come from the germline V gene. Trimming took 3 bases from V and 2 from J, leaving 10 bases between them. The CDR3 loop spans 14 amino acids.